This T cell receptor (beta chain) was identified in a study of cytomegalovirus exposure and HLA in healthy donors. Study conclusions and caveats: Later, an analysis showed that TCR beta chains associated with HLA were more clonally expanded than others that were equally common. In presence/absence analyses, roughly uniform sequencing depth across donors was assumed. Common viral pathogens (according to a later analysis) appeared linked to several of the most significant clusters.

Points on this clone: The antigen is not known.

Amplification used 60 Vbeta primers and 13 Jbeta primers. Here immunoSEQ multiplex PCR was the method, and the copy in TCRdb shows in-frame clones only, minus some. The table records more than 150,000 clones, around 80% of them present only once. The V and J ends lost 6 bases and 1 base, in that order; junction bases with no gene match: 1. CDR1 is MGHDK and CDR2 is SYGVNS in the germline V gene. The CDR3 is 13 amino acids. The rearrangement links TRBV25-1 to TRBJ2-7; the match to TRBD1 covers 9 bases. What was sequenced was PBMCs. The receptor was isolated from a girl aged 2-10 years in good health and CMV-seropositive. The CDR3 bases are TGTGCCAGCAGCGGGACAGGGTCCTACGAGCAGTACTTC. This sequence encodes CASSGTGSYEQYF.